This T cell receptor (beta chain) was profiled in a study of breast tumors, draining lymph nodes, adjacent tissues. Study-wide results and limits: The data were judged consistent with most tumor T cells coming from lymph node and expanding in tumor. Tumors had less TCR diversity than lymph nodes, more than nontumor tissue. Luminal-like breast cancer showed significantly higher tumor–nontumor repertoire similarity than basal-like. That most tumor T cells come from lymph nodes remained unproven.

The CDR3 loop spans 16 amino acids. V shed 0 bases and J shed 4 bases, with 14 bases lying between them. Germline assignment: CDR1 SGDLS and CDR2 YYNGEE. This clonotype is categorized as medium-sized. What it binds is not known. TCRdb passed the multiplex PCR reads through MiXCR, listing each CDR3 protein once. Here the sample spans about 16,000 distinct CDR3 sequences, less than 45% being singletons. The sequence was obtained from a female donor with breast cancer. Some clones in this sample may be carry-over from other donors' samples. The chain is built from TRBV9 and TRBJ1-3; possible D gene TRBD1, 6 bases. Sequenced material: tumor-adjacent breast tissue. The CDR3 nucleotides read TGTGCCAGCAGCGTAGGGCCCAGGGGATGGGGAAACACCATATATTTT. Encoded protein: CASSVGPRGWGNTIYF.